A selection of T cell receptor beta chains follows, all from one sample in a study of cytomegalovirus exposure and HLA in healthy donors. Clones were sequenced by immunoSEQ multiplex PCR, and TCRdb holds only the in-frame ones, with some missing. The sample lists 150,000 to 200,000 clones, about four fifths occurring once. The sample consisted of PBMCs. These receptors came from a boy younger than 18 in good health and CMV-seronegative. Each CDR3 is given with its conserved first and last residue. A D gene is named only where the DNA matches it firmly. Clone size, where shown, is once, few, many, or a class for clones that have expanded.

J gene	V gene	D gene	clone size	CDR3 protein	CDR3 DNA
TRBJ1-4	TRBV5-1	TRBD1	-	CASSSGQGGLREKLFF	TGCGCCAGCAGCTCCGGACAGGGGGGTCTGAGGGAAAAACTGTTTTTT
TRBJ2-7	TRBV7-9	-	-	CASSLARGSYEQYF	TGTGCCAGCAGCTTAGCGCGGGGCTCCTACGAGCAGTACTTC
TRBJ2-7	TRBV30	TRBD2	-	CAWEAGVSYEQYF	TGTGCCTGGGAGGCGGGGGTTAGCTACGAGCAGTACTTC
TRBJ1-2	TRBV7-9	-	-	CASSSPGVYGYTF	TGTGCCAGCAGCTCCCCGGGGGTCTATGGCTACACCTTC
TRBJ1-2	TRBV28	-	-	CASSLSPPNANYGYTF	TGTGCCAGCAGTTTATCGCCACCTAACGCTAACTATGGCTACACCTTC
TRBJ2-7	TRBV28	-	-	CASAGIHSYEQYF	TGTGCCAGCGCGGGGATACACTCCTACGAGCAGTACTTC
TRBJ2-1	TRBV30	-	few	CAYRKFGYNEQFF	TGTGCCTACCGGAAGTTCGGGTACAATGAGCAGTTCTTC
TRBJ1-2	TRBV7-2	-	-	CASSPWGVLDYGYTF	TGTGCCAGCAGCCCTTGGGGGGTTTTGGACTATGGCTACACCTTC
TRBJ1-2	TRBV28	-	-	CASSFQGFYGYTF	TGTGCCAGCAGTTTTCAGGGTTTCTATGGCTACACCTTC
TRBJ2-3	TRBV27	-	-	CASSLRTPTDTQYF	TGTGCCAGCAGTTTACGGACTCCCACAGATACGCAGTATTTT
TRBJ2-5	TRBV7-9	TRBD1	-	CASSSTGWGQETQYF	TGTGCCAGCAGTTCGACAGGGTGGGGCCAAGAGACCCAGTACTTC
TRBJ1-2	TRBV4-1	TRBD1	-	CASSQERTGVLYGYTF	TGCGCCAGCAGCCAAGAAAGGACAGGGGTTCTCTATGGCTACACCTTC
TRBJ1-5	TRBV30	-	-	CAWSTRDQPQHF	TGTGCCTGGAGTACCCGGGATCAGCCCCAGCATTTT
TRBJ2-1	TRBV5-4	-	-	CAISTSSYNEQFF	TGTGCCATTTCCACGAGCTCCTACAATGAGCAGTTCTTC
TRBJ2-3	TRBV7-9	TRBD2	-	CASSLWAGGPTDTQYF	TGTGCCAGCAGCTTATGGGCGGGAGGGCCTACAGATACGCAGTATTTT
TRBJ1-4	TRBV5-6	-	few	CASSLGGGEKLFF	TGTGCCAGCAGCTTGGGCGGGGGAGAAAAACTGTTTTTT
TRBJ1-1	TRBV27	-	-	CASSQRGGGNTEAFF	TGTGCCAGCAGTCAACGCGGGGGGGGGAACACTGAAGCTTTCTTT
TRBJ2-7	TRBV23-1	-	few	CASSQSTNSDRSYEQYF	TGCGCCAGCAGTCAATCAACCAATTCGGACAGATCCTACGAGCAGTACTTC
TRBJ1-1	TRBV4-3	-	-	CASSQEVLAPNTEAFF	TGCGCCAGCAGCCAAGAGGTTCTAGCCCCCAACACTGAAGCTTTCTTT
TRBJ1-1	TRBV4-3	-	-	CASSQDMEGRRAFF	TGCGCCAGCAGCCAAGATATGGAGGGGCGGAGAGCTTTCTTT
TRBJ1-4	TRBV9	-	-	CASSVAGSNEKLFF	TGTGCCAGCAGCGTAGCGGGATCTAATGAAAAACTGTTTTTT
TRBJ2-3	TRBV9	-	-	CASSVGGDTQYF	TGTGCCAGCAGCGTAGGCGGGGATACGCAGTATTTT
TRBJ1-5	TRBV6-1	TRBD1	few	CASSPRQGGNQPQHF	TGTGCCAGCAGTCCACGGCAGGGGGGCAATCAGCCCCAGCATTTT
TRBJ1-5	TRBV30	TRBD1	-	CAWSRGQGGQPQHF	TGTGCCTGGAGTCGGGGACAGGGAGGTCAGCCCCAGCATTTT
TRBJ2-7	TRBV7-8	TRBD2	-	CASSFPSASGRDLAWEQYF	TGTGCCAGCAGCTTCCCGTCGGCTAGCGGGAGGGATCTTGCGTGGGAGCAGTACTTC
TRBJ2-5	TRBV7-9	TRBD2	-	CASSLRRGLAGVGETQYF	TGTGCCAGCAGCTTAAGACGAGGGCTAGCGGGAGTTGGGGAGACCCAGTACTTC
TRBJ2-7	TRBV7-2	-	few	CASSLANNEQYF	TGTGCCAGCAGCTTAGCTAACAACGAGCAGTACTTC
TRBJ2-3	TRBV28	-	-	CASSLVVDTQYF	TGTGCCAGCAGTTTAGTAGTGGATACGCAGTATTTT
TRBJ2-3	TRBV29-1	TRBD2	-	CSLSSSGRGDTQYF	TGCAGCTTAAGTTCCAGCGGGAGAGGAGATACGCAGTATTTT
TRBJ2-2	TRBV27	TRBD2	-	CASSPLAGLTGELFF	TGTGCCAGCAGTCCCTTAGCGGGATTGACCGGGGAGCTGTTTTTT
TRBJ2-1	TRBV2	-	-	CASDLRGYTEQFF	TGTGCCAGCGACCTCAGGGGCTACACGGAGCAGTTCTTC
TRBJ2-7	TRBV30	-	few	CAWSLGGNEQYF	TGTGCCTGGAGTCTAGGAGGAAACGAGCAGTACTTC
TRBJ1-1	TRBV5-4	TRBD1	-	CASSSGQGKNTEAFF	TGTGCCAGCAGCTCGGGACAGGGAAAGAACACTGAAGCTTTCTTT
TRBJ1-2	TRBV7-2	-	-	CASSLDRSNYGYTF	TGTGCCAGCAGCTTAGACAGGAGTAACTATGGCTACACCTTC
TRBJ2-3	TRBV7-3	TRBD2	-	CASSLRTRLLDTQYF	TGTGCCAGCAGTCTACGGACTAGACTCTTAGATACGCAGTATTTT
TRBJ1-2	TRBV2	-	-	CASSATDIANYGYTF	TGTGCCAGCAGTGCGACGGACATAGCTAACTATGGCTACACCTTC
TRBJ2-3	TRBV2	-	-	CASSEAATGITDTQYF	TGTGCCAGCAGTGAAGCAGCTACAGGAATCACAGATACGCAGTATTTT
TRBJ2-7	TRBV6-5	-	-	CASSTWTARSYEQYF	TGTGCCAGCAGTACTTGGACAGCGAGATCCTACGAGCAGTACTTC
TRBJ1-1	TRBV6-1	-	-	CASSDRENTEAFF	TGTGCCAGCAGTGACAGGGAGAACACTGAAGCTTTCTTT
TRBJ2-1	TRBV28	TRBD2	-	CATGGGVEQFF	TGTGCCACTGGGGGGGGAGTTGAGCAGTTCTTC
TRBJ2-2	TRBV2	TRBD2	-	CASSEIRGDSNTGELFF	TGTGCCAGCAGTGAAATACGGGGGGATTCGAACACCGGGGAGCTGTTTTTT
TRBJ1-5	TRBV4-1	-	-	CASSHSRQGNQPQHF	TGCGCCAGCAGCCATTCCCGACAGGGCAATCAGCCCCAGCATTTT
TRBJ2-1	TRBV11-2	TRBD1	-	CASSWGQGLQFF	TGTGCCAGCAGCTGGGGACAGGGGTTGCAGTTCTTC
TRBJ1-6	TRBV19	-	-	CASSLQGTYNSPLHF	TGTGCCAGTAGCCTGCAGGGGACCTATAATTCACCCCTCCACTTT
TRBJ1-1	TRBV6-4	-	-	CASSMGAWNTEAFF	TGTGCCAGCAGTATGGGGGCTTGGAACACTGAAGCTTTCTTT
TRBJ2-6	TRBV7-2	-	-	CASSLDRPSSSGANVLTF	TGTGCCAGCAGCTTGGACAGACCTAGTAGCTCTGGGGCCAACGTCCTGACTTTC
TRBJ2-3	TRBV5-1	TRBD1	-	CASRPTGGITDTQYF	TGCGCCAGCAGACCGACAGGGGGCATCACAGATACGCAGTATTTT
TRBJ2-7	TRBV9	-	-	CASSPRDSRSYEQYF	TGTGCCAGCAGCCCGCGGGACAGCCGTTCCTACGAGCAGTACTTC
TRBJ2-6	TRBV5-1	-	-	CASSLVLTTGANVLTF	TGCGCCAGCAGCTTGGTCCTAACTACTGGGGCCAACGTCCTGACTTTC
TRBJ2-1	TRBV10-3	-	once	CAISEGPGSPSYNEQFF	TGTGCCATCAGTGAGGGTCCGGGGAGCCCCTCCTACAATGAGCAGTTCTTC
TRBJ2-2	TRBV30	-	-	CAWRWGRWTGELFF	TGTGCCTGGCGGTGGGGGCGCTGGACCGGGGAGCTGTTTTTT